Below are 27 T cell receptor beta chains sequenced from a single sample in a study of OX40 agonist ivuxolimab in advanced cancers. Some clones are missing from TCRdb's copy, which holds only in-frame ones; the method was immunoSEQ multiplex PCR. In the table there are about 61,000 clones, roughly 80% of which are singletons. Sample: CD4+ or CD8+ T cells sorted from blood, taken in a trial of the OX40 agonist ivuxolimab. Receptors were obtained from an adult with an advanced solid tumor such as melanoma, head and neck, liver or kidney cancer.

J is TRBJ2-5 and V is TRBV7-9; D is ambiguous. Between the trimmed V and J ends, which lost 5 bases and 7 bases, there was a span of 11 bases. The CDR3 has 12 amino acids. The germline V gene encodes CDR1 SEHNR and CDR2 FQNEAQ (reference sequence). In DNA, the CDR3 is TGTGCCAGCAGCCCCCCCCGGGCGACCCAGTACTTC. This gives the protein CASSPPRATQYF.

This clone was seen more than once but under ten times. The rearrangement uses TRBV7-9 and TRBJ2-1; 11 bases match TRBD2. CDR3 length: 14 amino acids. V shed 10 bases and J 6 bases; nucleotides not matched to a gene: 8. CDR1 and CDR2 from the germline V gene are SEHNR and FQNEAQ (reference sequence). This CDR3 reads CANELAGDFNEQFF. CDR3 nucleotides: TGTGCCAACGAACTAGCGGGGGATTTCAATGAGCAGTTCTTC.

The gene calls are TRBV5-5 and TRBJ2-5; D gene ambiguous. The CDR3 contains 15 residues. Germline V gene data show CDR1 as SGHKS and CDR2 as YYEKEE (reference sequence). V lost 2 bases and J 5 bases, leaving 16 bases between the germline ends. The CDR3 is CASSLGFGLVETQYF. The CDR3 bases are TGTGCCAGCAGCTTAGGGTTTGGCTTGGTGGAGACCCAGTACTTC.

The V and J genes are TRBV30 and TRBJ2-3; D ambiguous. Germline loops: CDR1 GTSNPN, CDR2 SVGIG (reference sequence). CDR3 length equals 12 residues. Trimming left V 2 bases short and J 0 bases short, with 3 bases between. The CDR3 DNA reads TGTGCCTGGAGTCCTAGCACAGATACGCAGTATTTT. This translates into CAWSPSTDTQYF.

Only one count was recorded for this clone. The genes are TRBV10-3 and TRBJ2-5; D not certain. From germline, CDR1 is ENHRY and CDR2 SYGVKD. The V gene lost 3 bases and the J gene lost 3 bases, with 5 bases spanning the gap. The CDR3 extends over 12 amino acids. CDR3 bases: TGTGCCATCAGTGAACGGGAAGAGACCCAGTACTTC. The encoded protein is CAISEREETQYF.

This clone was observed a few times. CDR3 amino acids: CAWNQGVGDEKLFF. The DNA for the CDR3 is TGTGCCTGGAACCAAGGGGTCGGAGATGAAAAACTGTTTTTT. The V gene is TRBV30, the J gene TRBJ1-4; D perhaps matches TRBD1 (5 bases). From germline, CDR1 is GTSNPN and CDR2 SVGIG (reference sequence). V lost 4 bases, J lost 6 bases, and 15 bases lay in between. The CDR3 spans 14 residues.

This CDR3 is CASSPGGGEKLFF. The CDR3 nucleotides read TGTGCCAGCTCCCCCGGAGGAGGTGAAAAACTGTTTTTT. This chain joins TRBV2 and TRBJ1-4; D is unclear. Deletions cut 8 bases from V and 7 bases from J, with 14 bases between. CDR3 length: 13 residues. Per germline, CDR1 SNHLY and CDR2 FYNNEI.

This clone was detected only a few times. The chain employs TRBV4-3 and TRBJ1-2; no clear D gene. V was cut by 0 bases and J by 9 bases, with 20 bases left in between. The CDR3 has 16 amino acids. Germline V gives CDR1 LGHNA, CDR2 YSLEER. The CDR3 nucleotides read TGCGCCAGCAGCCAAGATCGAGGCACCGCCTCGCGACGCTACACCTTC. This translates into CASSQDRGTASRRYTF.

The genes are TRBV19 and TRBJ2-7; D may be TRBD1 (5 bases). The CDR3 is 15 amino acids. Trimming shortened V by 2 bases and J by 2 bases, and 13 bases separated the two germline ends. Germline V gene lookup returns CDR1 LNHDA and CDR2 SQIVND (reference sequence). CDR3 coding DNA: TGTGCCAGTAGTATAAAATCCGCGGACACCTACGAGCAGTACTTC. Its protein is CASSIKSADTYEQYF.

The gene calls are TRBV11-2 and TRBJ2-1; D is perhaps TRBD1 (6 bases). Germline CDR1 and CDR2: SGHAT and FQNNGV. The CDR3 covers 13 residues. V was shortened by 5 bases and J by 6 bases, with 11 bases between the two germline ends. The CDR3, as DNA: TGTGCCAGCAGCCGAGACAGGATCAATGAGCAGTTCTTC. Translation gives CASSRDRINEQFF.

The CDR3 loop is CASSSGGYSYEQYF. The DNA for the CDR3 is TGTGCCAGCAGTTCAGGGGGCTATTCCTACGAGCAGTACTTC. The chain employs TRBV6-5 and TRBJ2-7; 8 bases fit TRBD1. The CDR3 sequence is 14 residues long. Germline CDR1 is MNHEY and CDR2 is SVGAGI. The ends lost 4 bases at V and 1 base at J; junction bases unmatched: 3.

The J gene is TRBJ2-2, the V gene TRBV27, with TRBD2 identical over 11 bases. J was trimmed by 0 bases and V by 6 bases; bases with no gene match: 3. The CDR3 has 16 residues. The germline CDR1 and CDR2 sequences are MNHEY and SMNVEV (reference sequence). As DNA, the CDR3 is TGTGCCAGCAGGACACTAGCGGGGGCGAACACCGGGGAGCTGTTTTTT. It specifies CASRTLAGANTGELFF.

This rearrangement joins TRBV2 to TRBJ1-5; no firm D call. The CDR3 runs to 13 residues. CDR1 and CDR2 (germline): SNHLY, FYNNEI. The V and J ends lost 7 bases and 6 bases respectively, with 13 bases between them. Here the CDR3 reads CASKGDTPQPQHF. The CDR3 DNA is TGTGCCAGCAAAGGAGACACCCCTCAGCCCCAGCATTTT.

In its sample, this clone was seen a few times. This chain joins TRBV5-1 and TRBJ1-2, with 8 nucleotides matching TRBD1. V shed 4 bases, J shed 4 bases, and the junction held 9 bases outside the gene matches. This CDR3 comprises 15 residues. Germline V gene lookup returns CDR1 SGHRS and CDR2 YFSETQ. The CDR3 sequence is CASSPFTGGSYGYTF. In nucleotides, the CDR3 is TGCGCCAGCAGCCCCTTTACAGGGGGGAGCTATGGCTACACCTTC.

The rearrangement joins TRBV9 to TRBJ1-6; D not certain. Germline loops: CDR1 SGDLS, CDR2 YYNGEE. V lost 4 bases, J lost 2 bases, and 13 bases lay in between. The CDR3 is 16 amino acids. Here the CDR3 reads CASSPRIQPYNSPLHF. The CDR3 DNA reads as TGTGCCAGCAGCCCCCGAATACAGCCCTATAATTCACCCCTCCACTTT.

This sequence joins TRBV18 and TRBJ2-5, with 7 nucleotides matching TRBD1. V was clipped by 0 bases and J by 5 bases; unmatched bases: 9. The CDR3 spans 16 residues. Germline lookup yields CDR1 KGHSH and CDR2 LQKENI. The CDR3 nucleotides are TGTGCCAGCTCACCACCGGTTGCAGGGGGTCGGGAGACCCAGTACTTC. Residues: CASSPPVAGGRETQYF.

The gene calls are TRBV6-5 and TRBJ1-2; no clear D gene. The CDR3 has 13 residues. Germline V gene sequence: CDR1 MNHEY, CDR2 SVGAGI. Trimming removed 6 bases from V and 4 bases from J, with 12 bases in between. The CDR3 sequence is CASSLAGPYGYTF. For the CDR3, the DNA is TGTGCCAGCAGCCTAGCAGGACCCTATGGCTACACCTTC.

J is TRBJ2-7 and V is TRBV18; perhaps TRBD2 as D (7 bases). Germline V CDR1 and CDR2: KGHSH, LQKENI. V gave up 3 bases and J gave up 8 bases, with 14 bases separating them. The CDR3 is made up of 13 amino acids. DNA for the CDR3: TGTGCCAGCTCACCTTCCTTCGGGGGGCAGCAGTACTTC. It translates to CASSPSFGGQQYF.

This clone was observed once. The chain carries TRBV2 and TRBJ2-1; tentatively, D is TRBD1 or TRBD2 (5 bases each). Looked up from germline, CDR1 is SNHLY and CDR2 is FYNNEI. Trimming cost V 7 bases and J 2 bases, with 9 bases left between them. The CDR3 extends over 13 amino acids. The CDR3 sequence is CASMWGTYNEQFF. CDR3 in DNA: TGTGCCAGCATGTGGGGGACCTACAATGAGCAGTTCTTC.

In this sample, this clone turned up once. The rearrangement joins TRBV30 to TRBJ1-1, with TRBD1 identical over 7 bases. This CDR3 is built from 17 residues. Germline CDR1 is GTSNPN and CDR2 is SVGIG (reference sequence). Germline trimming cut 3 bases from V and 4 bases from J; bases unmatched to any gene: 17. The CDR3 sequence is CAWSKEREGAFFTEAFF. The CDR3 DNA reads TGTGCCTGGAGCAAGGAGCGGGAGGGGGCCTTTTTCACTGAAGCTTTCTTT.

The V gene is TRBV7-2, the J gene TRBJ2-2; D may correspond to TRBD1 or TRBD2 (5 bases each). CDR1 is SGHTA, CDR2 FQGNSA, per germline. CDR3 length: 16 residues. Trimming removed 6 bases from V and 7 bases from J, with 21 bases in between. The CDR3 DNA reads TGTGCCAGCAGTCTAGCCCTCCAGGGCCCTGGCGGGGAGCTGTTTTTT. It encodes CASSLALQGPGGELFF. Together with reference TRBV7-2 and TRBJ2-2, the CDR3 gives the full variable domain: GAGVSQSPSNKVTEKGKDVELRCDPISGHTALYWYRQSLGQGLEFLIYFQGNSAPDKSGLPSDRFSAERTGGSVSTLTIQRTQQEDSAVYLCASSLALQGPGGELFFGEGSRLTVL.

This chain connects TRBV19 to TRBJ2-2, with a tentative D call TRBD2 (5 bases). Looked up from germline, CDR1 is LNHDA and CDR2 is SQIVND (reference sequence). The CDR3 has 13 amino acids. The V end lost 5 bases, the J end lost 7 bases, and 11 bases lay between the germline ends. The CDR3 sequence: CASSPPGYGELFF. The CDR3 DNA is TGTGCCAGTAGTCCCCCGGGATACGGGGAGCTGTTTTTT.

The J gene is TRBJ2-5, the V gene TRBV7-6; TRBD1 is a possible D gene (6 bases). The CDR3 loop spans 15 amino acids. Germline values: CDR1 SGHVS, CDR2 FNYEAQ. V was pared by 1 base and J by 5 bases, with 14 bases between. The CDR3 region has the DNA TGTGCCAGCAGCTTAGTTGTCAGGGGATCCGAGACCCAGTACTTC. Translation: CASSLVVRGSETQYF. Complete variable domain (other parts from reference TRBV7-6 and TRBJ2-5): GAGVSQSPRYKVTKRGQDVALRCDPISGHVSLYWYRQALGQGPEFLTYFNYEAQQDKSGLPNDRFSAERPEGSISTLTIQRTEQRDSAMYRCASSLVVRGSETQYFGPGTRLLVL.

By proportion, this clone is medium-sized (0.01 to 0.1%). CDR3 region: CASSYSTGALSYEQYF. DNA of the CDR3: TGTGCCAGCAGCTATTCCACAGGGGCGCTCTCCTACGAGCAGTACTTC. This chain links TRBV11-1 with TRBJ2-7; 7 bases align to TRBD1. The CDR3 spans 16 residues. J was trimmed by 0 bases and V by 4 bases; bases with no gene match: 9. CDR1 and CDR2 (germline): SGHAT, FQDESV (reference sequence).

The sample holds one count of this clone. The rearrangement uses TRBV10-3 and TRBJ1-3, with 7 bases identical to TRBD1. Germline V lookup: CDR1 ENHRY, CDR2 SYGVKD. Germline trimming cut 7 bases from V and 7 bases from J; bases unmatched to any gene: 10. The CDR3 is 14 residues long. The CDR3 region has the DNA TGTGCCATCACCGTCGACAGGGCGGTGAACACCATATATTTT. This sequence encodes CAITVDRAVNTIYF.

V gene TRBV6-5 combines with J gene TRBJ2-7; 12 bases agree with TRBD1. Germline values: CDR1 MNHEY, CDR2 SVGAGI. CDR3 length equals 15 residues. J was trimmed by 4 bases and V by 4 bases; bases with no gene match: 5. CDR3 residues: CASSSPGQGAYEQYF. The CDR3 DNA sequence: TGTGCCAGCAGTTCGCCGGGACAGGGGGCATACGAGCAGTACTTC.

This sequence joins TRBV9 and TRBJ1-1; TRBD1 aligns across 8 bases. Germline lookup yields CDR1 SGDLS and CDR2 YYNGEE. Trimming at V came to 4 bases and at J to 3 bases, leaving 5 bases not matched to a gene. CDR3 length: 14 residues. The CDR3 protein is CASSLLDRDTEAFF. CDR3 nucleotides: TGTGCCAGCAGCCTACTGGACAGGGACACTGAAGCTTTCTTT.